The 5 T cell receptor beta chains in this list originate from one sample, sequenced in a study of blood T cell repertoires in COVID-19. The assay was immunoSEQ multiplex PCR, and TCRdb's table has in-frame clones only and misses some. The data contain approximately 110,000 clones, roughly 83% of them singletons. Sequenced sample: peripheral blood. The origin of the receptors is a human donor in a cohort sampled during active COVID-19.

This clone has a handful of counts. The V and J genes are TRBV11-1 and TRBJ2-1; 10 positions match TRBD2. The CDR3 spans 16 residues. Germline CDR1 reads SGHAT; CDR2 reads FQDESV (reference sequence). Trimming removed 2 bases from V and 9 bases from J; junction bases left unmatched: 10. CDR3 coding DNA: TGTGCCAGCAGCTTATCTCTAGCGGGAGTCGGAGTTGAGCAGTTCTTC. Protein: CASSLSLAGVGVEQFF.

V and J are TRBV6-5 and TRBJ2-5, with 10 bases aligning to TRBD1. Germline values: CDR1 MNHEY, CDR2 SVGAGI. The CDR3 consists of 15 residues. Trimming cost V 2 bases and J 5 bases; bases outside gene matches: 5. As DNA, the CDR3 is TGTGCCAGCAGTTACCCGGGACAGGGGTACGAGACCCAGTACTTC. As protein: CASSYPGQGYETQYF.

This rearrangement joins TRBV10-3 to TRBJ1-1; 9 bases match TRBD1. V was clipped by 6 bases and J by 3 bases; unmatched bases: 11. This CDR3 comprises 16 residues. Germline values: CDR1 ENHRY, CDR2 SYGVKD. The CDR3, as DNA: TGTGCCATCAGGGGGGGACAGGGCCAGATGGACACTGAAGCTTTCTTT. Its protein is CAIRGGQGQMDTEAFF.

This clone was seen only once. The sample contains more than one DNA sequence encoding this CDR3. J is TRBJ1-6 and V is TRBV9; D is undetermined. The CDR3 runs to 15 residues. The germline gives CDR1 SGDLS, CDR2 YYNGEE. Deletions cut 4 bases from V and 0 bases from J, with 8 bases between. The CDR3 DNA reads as TGTGCCAGCAGCTCCGGAGACTCCTATAATTCACCCCTCCACTTT. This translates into CASSSGDSYNSPLHF.

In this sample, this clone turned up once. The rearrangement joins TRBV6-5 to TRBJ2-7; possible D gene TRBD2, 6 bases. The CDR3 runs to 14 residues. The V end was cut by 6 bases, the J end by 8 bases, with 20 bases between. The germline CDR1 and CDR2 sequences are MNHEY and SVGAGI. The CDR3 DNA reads TGTGCCAGCAGCGGACAAGGGACTGGCTATAAGCAGTACTTC. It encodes CASSGQGTGYKQYF.